The sequence of this T cell receptor beta chain was determined in a study of shared T cell receptors in the human thymus. Sequenced by immunoSEQ multiplex PCR; TCRdb stores in-frame clones only, minus some. The data contain hundreds of thousands of clones, 70% to 90% of them singletons. The germline V gene has CDR1 SEHNR and CDR2 FQNEAQ (reference sequence). The V end lost 1 base, the J end lost 4 bases, and 8 bases lay between the germline ends. This CDR3 has 14 residues. This clone was picked up a small number of times. A further study also used this sample, focusing on human thymus T cells.

The V gene is TRBV7-9, the J gene TRBJ2-1; possibly TRBD2 for D (6 bases). This receptor was obtained from a boy under three years old with a congenital heart defect. Material: thymocytes. The CDR3 sequence: CASSLETRYNEQFF. The DNA of the CDR3 is TGTGCCAGCAGCTTAGAGACTAGGTACAATGAGCAGTTCTTC.